One sample yielded the 26 T cell receptor beta chains listed below, sequenced in a study of T-cell memory formation after mild COVID-19. TCRdb re-derived calls from the 5' RACE reads in MiXCR, one entry per CDR3 protein. The table lists about 430,000 distinct CDR3 sequences, 20% to 30% of them singletons. Sequenced input: PBMCs or a T cell subset sorted from them (not recorded which). The receptors derive from an adult woman who had mild COVID-19 (a few samples of this study predate the infection). Cell type and time point are not known.

This clonotype was recorded many times. A read error may account for a junction end that differs from germline. The rearrangement uses TRBV5-1 and TRBJ2-3, with 11 nucleotides matching TRBD2. Germline V gene sequence: CDR1 SGHRS, CDR2 YFSETQ. The CDR3 covers 15 residues. The CDR3 reads CASSLTSGGTDTQYF. The CDR3 nucleotides read TGTGCCAGCAGCCTGACTAGCGGGGGCACAGATACGCAGTATTTT.

This clonotype turned up a few times. CDR3 protein: CASSGWTSGTSYEQYF. CDR3 nucleotide sequence: TGTGCCAGCAGCGGGTGGACTAGCGGGACCTCCTACGAGCAGTACTTC. The chain recombines TRBV7-2 with TRBJ2-7; 12 bases line up with TRBD2. The germline gives CDR1 SGHTA, CDR2 FQGNSA. V was clipped by 5 bases and J by 0 bases; unmatched bases: 5. The CDR3 consists of 16 residues.

This clonotype has only a few counts. The chain employs TRBV4-2 and TRBJ1-2; TRBD1 matches at 9 bases. Trimming cost V 1 base and J 6 bases; bases outside gene matches: 6. The CDR3 is 15 residues long. Germline CDR1 LGHNA, CDR2 YNFKEQ. Here the CDR3 DNA reads TGTGCCAGCAGCCAAGGATGGGACAGGGACCATGGCTACACCTTC. This encodes CASSQGWDRDHGYTF.

This clonotype has only a few counts. The chain couples TRBV27 to TRBJ2-5, with TRBD1 identical over 7 bases. The V gene end was trimmed by 2 bases and the J gene end by 2 bases; junction bases not matched to a gene: 2. Germline V gives CDR1 MNHEY, CDR2 SMNVEV (reference sequence). The CDR3 is 14 amino acids. The CDR3 DNA reads TGTGCCAGCAGTTTACCGGACAGGCAAGAGACCCAGTACTTC. It codes for CASSLPDRQETQYF.

The chain uses TRBV30 and TRBJ2-5, with D unresolved. CDR1 and CDR2 from the germline V gene are GTSNPN and SVGIG (reference sequence). The CDR3 covers 12 residues. V lost 1 base to trimming and J lost 0 bases, with 3 bases between them. The CDR3 coding sequence is TGTGCCTGGAGTGAAGACCAAGAGACCCAGTACTTC. This codes for CAWSEDQETQYF.

V usage is TRBV7-9 and J usage is TRBJ1-1; maybe TRBD1 (6 bases). With 5 bases removed from V and 0 bases from J, the gap between germline ends came to 16 bases. The CDR3 has 16 amino acids. CDR1 is SEHNR, CDR2 FQNEAQ, per germline (reference sequence). The CDR3 DNA reads as TGTGCCAGCAGCCGATCGCCAGGGGCTTTGAACACTGAAGCTTTCTTT. It encodes CASSRSPGALNTEAFF.

This clonotype showed up just a few times. Here the CDR3 reads CAISDGDRGYTF. The CDR3 DNA sequence: TGTGCCATCAGTGACGGAGACAGGGGCTACACCTTC. The genes are TRBV10-3 and TRBJ1-2; maybe TRBD1 (6 bases). CDR3 length: 12 amino acids. The V end was cut by 3 bases, the J end by 8 bases, with 10 bases between. Germline V gene data show CDR1 as ENHRY and CDR2 as SYGVKD.

In its sample, this clonotype was seen a few times. The chain has TRBV14 and TRBJ1-2; D possibly corresponds to TRBD1 (6 bases). The length of the CDR3 is 15 residues. Germline loops: CDR1 SGHDN, CDR2 FVKESK. V lost 4 bases and J lost 2, with 14 bases in between. CDR3 sequence: CASSPSGGTNYGYTF. The CDR3 DNA reads TGTGCCAGCAGCCCCAGTGGGGGCACCAACTATGGCTACACCTTC.

The genes are TRBV29-1 and TRBJ2-7, with D unclear. The V gene's germline CDR1 is SQVTM and CDR2 ANQGSEA. This CDR3 comprises 16 residues. V dropped 1 base and J dropped 6 bases, with 22 bases sitting between them. CDR3 nucleotides: TGCAGCGTTGAAGGAGCGTCGGGCTGGGAAAACCCCGAGCAGTACTTC. This codes for CSVEGASGWENPEQYF.

The chain carries TRBV6-4 and TRBJ1-2, with 9 bases matching TRBD1. This CDR3 has 14 amino acids. Per germline, CDR1 MRHNA and CDR2 SNTAGT. After removal of 5 bases from V and 6 bases from J, the junction contained 7 bases not matched to a gene. CDR3 nucleotide sequence: TGTGCCAGCAGTCCCGGGACAGGGAGCCATGGCTACACCTTC. It translates to CASSPGTGSHGYTF.

This clonotype was counted between two and nine times. J is TRBJ2-7 and V is TRBV27; possibly TRBD2 for D (6 bases). Trimming stripped 1 base from V and 4 bases from J, with 11 bases between. Per germline, CDR1 MNHEY and CDR2 SMNVEV (reference sequence). This CDR3 has 14 amino acids. The CDR3 here is CASSLFAGIYEQYF. In nucleotides, the CDR3 is TGTGCCAGCAGTTTATTTGCGGGAATTTACGAGCAGTACTTC.

The V gene is TRBV27, the J gene TRBJ2-7, with TRBD2 matching over 7 bases. The germline CDR1 and CDR2 sequences are MNHEY and SMNVEV (reference sequence). This CDR3 region has 16 residues. Losses at the gene ends were 3 bases for V and 2 bases for J; bases not matched to a gene: 10. CDR3 sequence (DNA): TGTGCCAGCAGTTTCCTATCTAGCGGCCCCCCCTACGAGCAGTACTTC. Its protein is CASSFLSSGPPYEQYF.

The chain recombines TRBV5-1 with TRBJ1-1, with D maybe TRBD1 (6 bases). Germline values: CDR1 SGHRS, CDR2 YFSETQ. Trimming took 3 bases from V and 4 from J, leaving 13 bases between them. CDR3 length: 14 residues. In DNA form, the CDR3 reads TGCGCCAGCAGCTCCAGGGGTAGGGTCACTGAAGCTTTCTTT. It is translated as CASSSRGRVTEAFF.

The chain recombines TRBV15 with TRBJ1-1; TRBD1 might be the D (5 bases). Germline V gene lookup returns CDR1 LNHNV and CDR2 YYDKDF (reference sequence). The CDR3 contains 17 residues. V was shortened by 0 bases and J by 1 base, with 15 bases between the two germline ends. CDR3 loop: CATSRDWNAGRNTEAFF. In DNA, the CDR3 is TGTGCCACCAGCAGAGATTGGAACGCAGGGAGGAACACTGAAGCTTTCTTT.

V gene TRBV14 combines with J gene TRBJ2-5, with a possible D match to TRBD2 (5 bases). The CDR3 has 17 residues. Per germline, CDR1 SGHDN and CDR2 FVKESK. With 2 bases removed from V and 4 bases from J, the gap between germline ends came to 20 bases. CDR3 residues: CASSQMVGLALSETQYF. The CDR3 DNA reads as TGTGCCAGCAGCCAAATGGTCGGCCTAGCTTTGTCAGAGACCCAGTACTTC.

This clonotype was counted between two and nine times. This sequence joins TRBV19 and TRBJ2-7; D remains unclear. Germline-derived CDR1 and CDR2 are LNHDA and SQIVND (reference sequence). V was clipped by 3 bases and J by 0 bases, with 12 bases between them. CDR3 length: 15 amino acids. The CDR3 nucleotides read TGTGCCAGTAGTATGGGCAGTACGACCTCCTACGAGCAGTACTTC. Translated, it gives CASSMGSTTSYEQYF.

The gene calls are TRBV29-1 and TRBJ2-7, with D unclear. Deletions cut 7 bases from V and 2 bases from J, with 15 bases between. This CDR3 has 13 residues. Looked up from germline, CDR1 is SQVTM and CDR2 is ANQGSEA. This CDR3 is CSAKDLYTYEQYF. The CDR3 nucleotides read TGCAGCGCCAAGGACCTCTATACCTACGAGCAGTACTTC.

This clonotype showed up just a few times. The V call is TRBV5-5, the J call TRBJ1-5; 9 bases align to TRBD1. Trimming cost V 3 bases and J 5 bases; bases outside gene matches: 3. From germline, CDR1 is SGHKS and CDR2 YYEKEE (reference sequence). This CDR3 spans 14 amino acids. CDR3 DNA sequence: TGTGCCAGCAGCTGGGACAGGGCATATCAGCCCCAGCATTTT. Its protein product is CASSWDRAYQPQHF.

This clonotype was observed a handful of times. The CDR3 here is CASSHTGTSAYEQYF. Here the CDR3 DNA reads TGTGCCAGCAGCCACACCGGGACTAGCGCCTACGAGCAGTACTTC. The J gene is TRBJ2-7, the V gene TRBV3-1; TRBD2 matches at 10 bases. From germline, CDR1 is LGHDT and CDR2 YNNKEL (reference sequence). The CDR3 is 15 residues long. With 3 bases clipped from V and 2 bases from J, the junction kept 4 bases outside the gene matches.

This clonotype was counted between two and nine times. CDR3 in DNA: TGTGCCAGACAACAGACGACTAGCGGGGGGGAGCAGTTCTTC. This encodes CARQQTTSGGEQFF. The chain couples TRBV2 to TRBJ2-1, with 13 positions matching TRBD2. CDR3 length: 14 residues. The V gene's germline CDR1 is SNHLY and CDR2 FYNNEI. V lost 9 bases to trimming and J lost 10 bases; unmatched junction nucleotides: 9.

The rearrangement uses TRBV12-3 or TRBV12-4 and TRBJ1-1; tentatively, D is TRBD1 (5 bases). Trimming took off 3 bases at V and 0 bases at J, with 8 bases between the two ends. The CDR3 is 14 residues long. CDR3: CASSLDNLNTEAFF. The CDR3 DNA reads TGTGCCAGCAGTTTGGACAACTTGAACACTGAAGCTTTCTTT.

The chain links TRBV3-1 to TRBJ2-1, with D possibly TRBD1 on 6 matching bases. CDR1 is LGHDT and CDR2 is YNNKEL in the germline V gene (reference sequence). Trimming left V 4 bases short and J 12 bases short, with 13 bases between. The length of the CDR3 is 12 residues. In DNA, the CDR3 is TGTGCCAGCAGCCCCACAGGGTGGGCGCAGTTCTTC. Amino acids: CASSPTGWAQFF.

This clonotype has a handful of counts. The chain links TRBV4-2 to TRBJ2-3; D possibly corresponds to TRBD1 (5 bases). CDR3 length: 13 residues. Trimming stripped 0 bases from V and 5 bases from J, with 6 bases between. CDR1 and CDR2 (germline): LGHNA, YNFKEQ. The CDR3 sequence is CASSQDQGDTQYF. DNA of the CDR3: TGTGCCAGCAGCCAAGATCAGGGAGATACGCAGTATTTT.

There are a few counts of this clonotype. This rearrangement joins TRBV20-1 to TRBJ1-2; no clear D gene. The ends were cut back, 0 bases at V and 0 bases at J, with 2 bases in the middle. Germline V gene data show CDR1 as DFQATT and CDR2 as SNEGSKA (reference sequence). CDR3 length: 12 residues. CDR3 amino acids: CSAREANYGYTF. The CDR3 coding sequence is TGCAGTGCTAGAGAGGCTAACTATGGCTACACCTTC.

This chain uses TRBV6-2 or TRBV6-3 with TRBJ1-5, with TRBD1 matching over 11 bases. CDR1 is MNHEY, CDR2 SVGEGT, per germline. This CDR3 is built from 15 residues. The V segment lost 3 bases and the J segment 4 bases; nucleotides outside the gene matches: 2. The CDR3 spells CASSYGDRGNQPQHF. The CDR3 DNA follows: TGTGCCAGCAGTTATGGGGACAGGGGGAATCAGCCCCAGCATTTT.

The CDR3 sequence: CASGWGPNEKLFF. The DNA for the CDR3 is TGTGCCAGCGGATGGGGCCCGAATGAAAAACTGTTTTTT. The chain combines TRBV2 with TRBJ1-4; D perhaps matches TRBD1 (5 bases). From germline, CDR1 is SNHLY and CDR2 FYNNEI. CDR3 length: 13 amino acids. V dropped 8 bases and J dropped 5 bases, with 12 bases sitting between them. The entire variable domain, with the rest obtained from reference TRBV2 and TRBJ1-4, is as follows: EPEVTQTPSHQVTQMGQEVILRCVPISNHLYFYWYRQILGQKVEFLVSFYNNEISEKSEIFDDQFSVERPDGSNFTLKIRSTKLEDSAMYFCASGWGPNEKLFFGSGTQLSVL.